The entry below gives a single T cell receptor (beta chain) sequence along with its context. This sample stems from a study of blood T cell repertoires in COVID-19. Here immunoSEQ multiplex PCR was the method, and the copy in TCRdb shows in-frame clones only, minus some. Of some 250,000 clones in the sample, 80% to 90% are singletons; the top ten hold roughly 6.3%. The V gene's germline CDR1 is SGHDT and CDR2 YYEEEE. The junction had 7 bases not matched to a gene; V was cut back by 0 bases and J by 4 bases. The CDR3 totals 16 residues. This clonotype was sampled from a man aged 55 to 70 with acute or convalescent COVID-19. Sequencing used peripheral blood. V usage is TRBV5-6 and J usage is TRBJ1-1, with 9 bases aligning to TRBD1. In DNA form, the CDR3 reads TGTGCCAGCAGCTTGGATACCACAGGGGGCACCACTGAAGCTTTCTTT. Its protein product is CASSLDTTGGTTEAFF.